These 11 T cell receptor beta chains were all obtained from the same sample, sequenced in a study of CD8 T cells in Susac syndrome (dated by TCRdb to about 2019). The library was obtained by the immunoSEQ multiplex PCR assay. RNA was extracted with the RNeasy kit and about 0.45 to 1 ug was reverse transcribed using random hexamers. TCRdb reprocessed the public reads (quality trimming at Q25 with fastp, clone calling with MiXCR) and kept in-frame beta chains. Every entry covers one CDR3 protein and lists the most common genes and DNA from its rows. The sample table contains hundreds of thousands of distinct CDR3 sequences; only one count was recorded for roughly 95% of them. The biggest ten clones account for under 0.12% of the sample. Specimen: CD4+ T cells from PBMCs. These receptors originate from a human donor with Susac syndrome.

Here the CDR3 reads CASSHQGFQETQYF. In DNA, the CDR3 is TGTGCCAGCTCGCATCAGGGGTTTCAAGAGACCCAGTACTTC. The genes are TRBV18 and TRBJ2-5; a possible D gene is TRBD1 (6 bases). This CDR3 region has 14 residues. Germline CDR1 KGHSH, CDR2 LQKENI. V gave up 6 bases and J gave up 2 bases, with 13 bases separating them.

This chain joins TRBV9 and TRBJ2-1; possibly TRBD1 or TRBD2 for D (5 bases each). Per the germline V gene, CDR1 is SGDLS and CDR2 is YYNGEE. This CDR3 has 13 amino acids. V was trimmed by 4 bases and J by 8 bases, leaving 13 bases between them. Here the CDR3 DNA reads TGTGCCAGCAGCCCGGGACCGGGCGATGAGCAGTTCTTC. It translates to CASSPGPGDEQFF.

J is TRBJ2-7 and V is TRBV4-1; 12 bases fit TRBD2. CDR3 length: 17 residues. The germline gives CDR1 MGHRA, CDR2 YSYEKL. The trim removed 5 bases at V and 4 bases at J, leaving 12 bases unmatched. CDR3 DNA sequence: TGCGCCAGCAGCGAACCTAGCGGGAGGGCCGGTAGTTACGAGCAGTACTTC. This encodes CASSEPSGRAGSYEQYF.

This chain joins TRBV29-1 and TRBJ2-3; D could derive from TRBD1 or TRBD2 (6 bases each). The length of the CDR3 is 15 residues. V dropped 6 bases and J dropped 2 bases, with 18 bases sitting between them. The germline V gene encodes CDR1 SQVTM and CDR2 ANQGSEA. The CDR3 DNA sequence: TGCAGCGTGAAAGAGGGGGGTGGTGTCACAGATACGCAGTATTTT. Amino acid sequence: CSVKEGGGVTDTQYF.

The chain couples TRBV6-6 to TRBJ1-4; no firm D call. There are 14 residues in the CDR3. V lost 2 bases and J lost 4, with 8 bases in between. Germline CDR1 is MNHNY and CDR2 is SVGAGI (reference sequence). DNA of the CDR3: TGTGCCAGCAGTTACGGTCAGATTAATGAAAAACTGTTTTTT. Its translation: CASSYGQINEKLFF.

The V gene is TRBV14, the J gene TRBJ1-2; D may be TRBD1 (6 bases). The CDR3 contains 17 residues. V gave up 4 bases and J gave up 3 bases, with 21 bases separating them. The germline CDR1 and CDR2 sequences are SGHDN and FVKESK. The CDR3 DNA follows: TGTGCCAGCAGCCCACGAGACAGGACGACCCGGCACTATGGCTACACCTTC. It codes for CASSPRDRTTRHYGYTF.

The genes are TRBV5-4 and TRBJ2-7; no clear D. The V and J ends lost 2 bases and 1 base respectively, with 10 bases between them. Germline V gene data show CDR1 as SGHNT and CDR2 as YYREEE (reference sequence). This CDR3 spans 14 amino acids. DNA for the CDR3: TGTGCCAGCAGCTTACCCGACGGGTCCTACGAGCAGTACTTC. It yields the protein CASSLPDGSYEQYF.

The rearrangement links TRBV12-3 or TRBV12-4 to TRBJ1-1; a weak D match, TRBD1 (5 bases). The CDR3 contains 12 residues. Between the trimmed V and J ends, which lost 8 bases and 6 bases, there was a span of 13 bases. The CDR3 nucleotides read TGTGCCAGCTACTATAGGGGTGCTGAAGCTTTCTTT. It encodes CASYYRGAEAFF.

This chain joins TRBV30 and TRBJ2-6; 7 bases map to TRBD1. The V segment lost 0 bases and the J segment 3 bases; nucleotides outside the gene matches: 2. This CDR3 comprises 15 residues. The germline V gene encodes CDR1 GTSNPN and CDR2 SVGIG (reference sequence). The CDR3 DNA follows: TGTGCCTGGAGTGTACAGGGGAATGGGGCCAACGTCCTGACTTTC. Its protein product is CAWSVQGNGANVLTF.

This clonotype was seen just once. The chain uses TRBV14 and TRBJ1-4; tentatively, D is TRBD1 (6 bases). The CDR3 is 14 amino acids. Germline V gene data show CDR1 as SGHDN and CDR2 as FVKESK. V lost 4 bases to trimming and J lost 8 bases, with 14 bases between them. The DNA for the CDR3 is TGTGCCAGCAGCCGGACAGAGGGGGGAGAAAAACTGTTTTTT. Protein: CASSRTEGGEKLFF. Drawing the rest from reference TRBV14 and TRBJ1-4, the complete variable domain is EAGVTQFPSHSVIEKGQTVTLRCDPISGHDNLYWYRRVMGKEIKFLLHFVKESKQDESGMPNNRFLAERTGGTYSTLKVQPAELEDSGVYFCASSRTEGGEKLFFGSGTQLSVL.

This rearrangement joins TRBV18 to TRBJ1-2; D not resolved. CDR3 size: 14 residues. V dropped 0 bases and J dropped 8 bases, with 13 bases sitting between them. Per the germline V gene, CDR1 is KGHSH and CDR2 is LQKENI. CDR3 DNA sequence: TGTGCCAGCTCACCACCCAGCCACCGAGAGGGCTACACCTTC. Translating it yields CASSPPSHREGYTF.